Presented here are 16 T cell receptor beta chains from one specimen sequenced in a study of breast tumors, draining lymph nodes, adjacent tissues. Axillary draining lymph nodes of breast cancer patients supplied the node samples. TCRdb ran MiXCR on the multiplex PCR reads and lists one entry per CDR3 protein. The data contain approximately 200,000 distinct CDR3 sequences, around a third of them seen just once; the ten biggest clones take up 4.3%. Sequenced material: axillary lymph node tissue. These receptor sequences come from a female donor with breast cancer. Some clones in this sample may be carry-over from other donors' samples.

The J gene is TRBJ1-1, the V gene TRBV7-8; 8 bases map to TRBD1. The CDR3 consists of 14 residues. Trimming at V came to 1 base and at J to 9 bases, leaving 7 bases not matched to a gene. Looked up from germline, CDR1 is SGHVS and CDR2 is FQNEAQ. The CDR3 sequence is CASSLGQGAQKAFF. The CDR3 DNA follows: TGTGCCAGCAGCTTAGGGCAGGGGGCGCAGAAAGCTTTCTTT.

For this clonotype: At one end the junction does not follow the germline gene, possibly because of a read error. The chain joins TRBV14 to TRBJ1-1; 7 nucleotides agree with TRBD1. Germline-derived CDR1 and CDR2 are SGHDN and FVKESK. This CDR3 has 14 residues. The CDR3 nucleotides read TGTGCCAGCAGCTTATACAGGGGAGGGACTGAAGCTTCCTTT. Amino acids: CASSLYRGGTEASF.

This clonotype was observed at least ten times. The gene calls are TRBV6-6 and TRBJ1-2; 7 bases are shared with TRBD1. The CDR3 contains 15 residues. Germline V lookup: CDR1 MNHNY, CDR2 SVGAGI (reference sequence). Germline trimming cut 0 bases from V and 5 bases from J; bases unmatched to any gene: 6. The CDR3 region has the DNA TGTGCCAGCAGTTACTCCCTACAGGGGCAATATGGCTACACCTTC. Amino acids: CASSYSLQGQYGYTF.

This clonotype was seen repeatedly, ten times or more. The chain uses TRBV14 and TRBJ2-3; D may match TRBD1 or TRBD2 (6 bases each). The germline gives CDR1 SGHDN, CDR2 FVKESK. The CDR3 contains 13 residues. V lost 4 bases and J lost 7, with 12 bases in between. The CDR3 protein is CASSPFRGHTQYF. CDR3 in DNA: TGTGCCAGCAGCCCCTTTCGGGGGCATACGCAGTATTTT.

Comment on this clonotype: It may be a read error: a sequence one base away is much more abundant. The rearrangement joins TRBV14 to TRBJ1-6, with no clear D. The CDR3 loop spans 15 amino acids. Germline V gene data show CDR1 as SGHDN and CDR2 as FVKESK. The DNA for the CDR3 is TGTGCCAGCAGCCAAGTCGGACTTAATAATTCACCCCCCCACTTT. Its protein is CASSQVGLNNSPPHF.

Details on this clonotype: A much more abundant neighbour one base away suggests this may be a read error. The chain couples TRBV4-1 to TRBJ2-5; 7 bases line up with TRBD2. The length of the CDR3 is 16 residues. CDR1 MGHRA and CDR2 YSYEKL come from the germline V gene. The CDR3 DNA follows: TGCGCCAGCAGCCACGCCTTTGGGGGAGGGGATGAGACCCGGTACTTC. Translated: CASSHAFGGGDETRYF.

This clonotype was counted many times. V usage is TRBV6-5 and J usage is TRBJ1-2; D not resolved. The germline V and J ends were trimmed by 6 bases and 2 bases, with 13 bases remaining between them. This CDR3 has 14 amino acids. The germline V gene encodes CDR1 MNHEY and CDR2 SVGAGI. The CDR3 sequence is CASRETGRNYGYTF. The CDR3 coding sequence is TGTGCCAGCAGAGAAACCGGACGGAACTATGGCTACACCTTC.

This chain connects TRBV6-1 to TRBJ2-3; 13 bases are shared with TRBD2. Germline V lookup: CDR1 MNHNS, CDR2 SASEGT. The CDR3 runs to 17 residues. V gave up 0 bases and J gave up 5 bases; unmatched junction bases: 5. In DNA form, the CDR3 reads TGTGCCAGCAGTGAAGCGGGACTAGCGGGATGGGGAGATACGCAGTATTTT. Amino acid sequence: CASSEAGLAGWGDTQYF.

This clonotype was counted many times. The chain employs TRBV7-9 and TRBJ2-1, with a possible D match to TRBD2 (5 bases). The V end was cut by 0 bases, the J end by 0 bases, with 15 bases between. This CDR3 is built from 18 residues. Looked up from germline, CDR1 is SEHNR and CDR2 is FQNEAQ (reference sequence). Here the CDR3 reads CASSLAALGVSSYNEQFF. The CDR3 bases are TGTGCCAGCAGCTTAGCGGCGCTGGGAGTGAGCTCCTACAATGAGCAGTTCTTC.

This clonotype was recorded at least ten times. J is TRBJ2-3 and V is TRBV9; maybe TRBD1 (6 bases). V was clipped by 6 bases and J by 0 bases, with 14 bases between them. This CDR3 comprises 15 residues. Per germline, CDR1 SGDLS and CDR2 YYNGEE. The CDR3 reads CASTAWDTSTDTQYF. In DNA, the CDR3 is TGTGCCAGCACCGCTTGGGACACTAGCACAGATACGCAGTATTTT. Variable domain in full (rest from reference TRBV9 and TRBJ2-3): DSGVTQTPKHLITATGQRVTLRCSPRSGDLSVYWYQQSLDQGLQFLIQYYNGEERAKGNILERFSAQQFPDLHSELNLSSLELGDSALYFCASTAWDTSTDTQYFGPGTRLTVL.

This clonotype appeared once. V usage is TRBV6-6 and J usage is TRBJ1-5, with D hard to call. CDR3 length: 14 amino acids. V was trimmed by 7 bases and J by 2 bases, leaving 12 bases between them. The germline CDR1 and CDR2 sequences are MNHNY and SVGAGI (reference sequence). The CDR3 loop reads CASTSGIGNQPQHF. DNA of the CDR3: TGTGCCAGCACGTCGGGGATAGGCAATCAGCCCCAGCATTTT.

This clonotype showed up many times. This may be a read error: a much more frequent sequence differs by one nucleotide. The chain uses TRBV20-1 and TRBJ2-3; perhaps TRBD1 as D (6 bases). CDR1 is DFQATT and CDR2 is SNEGSKA in the germline V gene (reference sequence). Trimming pared 0 bases from V and 2 bases from J, leaving 15 bases between. CDR3 length: 16 amino acids. The chain's CDR3 is CSARDAGTPPTDTQYF. The CDR3 DNA is TGCAGTGCTAGAGATGCCGGGACACCACCCACAGATACGCAGTATTTT.

At least ten counts were recorded for this clonotype. In nucleotides, the CDR3 is TGTGCCAGCAGCTTGGGACAGCTTATGGGCTACACCTTC. Protein: CASSLGQLMGYTF. The chain is built from TRBV7-2 and TRBJ1-2; 7 nucleotides agree with TRBD1. CDR3 length: 13 residues. Trimming removed 3 bases from V and 8 bases from J; junction bases left unmatched: 6. The germline CDR1 and CDR2 sequences are SGHTA and FQGNSA.

Comments on this clonotype: A read error may explain this, as a much larger clone is one base away. The rearrangement uses TRBV20-1 and TRBJ2-1; tentatively, D is TRBD2 (6 bases). The V end lost 6 bases, the J end lost 12 bases, and 24 bases lay between the germline ends. CDR3 size: 14 residues. Per germline, CDR1 DFQATT and CDR2 SNEGSKA (reference sequence). The CDR3 loop is CSAPRGGIAPGQFF. The CDR3 nucleotides are TGCAGTGCGCCCCGTGGGGGGATTGCTCCTGGGCAGTTCTTC.

This clonotype was observed a few times. The CDR3 carries no conserved terminal phenylalanine or tryptophan, so it likely arises from a read error. The chain carries TRBV19 and TRBJ2-7, with D possibly being TRBD1 or TRBD2 (6 bases each). Germline values: CDR1 LNHDA, CDR2 SQIVND (reference sequence). With 1 base removed from V and 2 bases from J, the gap between germline ends came to 15 bases. This CDR3 has 16 amino acids. The CDR3 DNA is TGTGCCAGTAGTATAGGGGGGGCAACGCGTCCCTACGAGCAGTACTCC. It is translated as CASSIGGATRPYEQYS.

Ten or more counts support this clonotype. The chain is built from TRBV29-1 and TRBJ2-3, with 10 bases lining up with TRBD1. CDR3 length: 13 amino acids. V shed 7 bases and J 5 bases; nucleotides not matched to a gene: 6. In germline, CDR1 is SQVTM, CDR2 ANQGSEA. CDR3 nucleotides: TGCAGCGCCACCGGGACAGGGGTAGATACGCAGTATTTT. Its translation: CSATGTGVDTQYF.